This paragraph reports one T cell receptor beta chain. V lost 1 base and J lost 0, with 7 bases in between. Germline assignment: CDR1 MGHRA and CDR2 YSYEKL. This CDR3 comprises 15 residues. This entry comes from a study of blood T cell repertoires in COVID-19. Across the study: Samples taken during acute and convalescent COVID-19 were collected in the United States, Italy and Spain.

Original methodology: Counts of nucleated cells, estimated from reference gene primer amplification, were obtained. Assay used: immunoSEQ multiplex PCR; TCRdb lists only in-frame clones, some missing. The DNA was the basis for D and trimming; V, J and clone size are from that table. Of under 200,000 clones detected, approximately 90% appear once; the ten largest clones hold roughly 5.3%. Sequenced input: peripheral blood. The TCR comes from a young man with COVID-19, enrolled during active disease. V and J are TRBV4-1 and TRBJ2-1; unclear D gene. CDR3 sequence (DNA): TGCGCCAGCAGCCAAGCAGGAAGCTCCTACAATGAGCAGTTCTTC. The encoded protein is CASSQAGSSYNEQFF.